This T cell receptor (beta chain) was found in a study of shared clonotypes between healthy human individuals. Study overall: CD4 naive and CD4 memory each took three plates per donor, while CD8 naive took two and CD8 memory one.

The method was immunoSEQ multiplex PCR; TCRdb's version includes in-frame clones alone and lacks a portion of them. The table records about 2.1 million clones, 85% to 95% of them present only once. CD45RO-negative cells were positively selected for CCR7, leaving out terminally differentiated effector memory CD45RA+ cells. The sequencing input was naive CD8+ T cells from PBMCs. This receptor was obtained from a man younger than 30 in good health. Some clones in this sample may be carry-over from other donors' samples.

In DNA, the CDR3 is TGTGCCAGCAGCTTAGGACCGGGACTAGCGGGCAATGAGCAGTTCTTC. Residues: CASSLGPGLAGNEQFF. The V gene is TRBV13, the J gene TRBJ2-1, with TRBD2 matching 12 bases. Per the germline V gene, CDR1 is PRHDT and CDR2 is FYEKMQ (reference sequence). V dropped 0 bases and J dropped 6; count of bases not matched to a gene: 3. This CDR3 region has 16 residues.